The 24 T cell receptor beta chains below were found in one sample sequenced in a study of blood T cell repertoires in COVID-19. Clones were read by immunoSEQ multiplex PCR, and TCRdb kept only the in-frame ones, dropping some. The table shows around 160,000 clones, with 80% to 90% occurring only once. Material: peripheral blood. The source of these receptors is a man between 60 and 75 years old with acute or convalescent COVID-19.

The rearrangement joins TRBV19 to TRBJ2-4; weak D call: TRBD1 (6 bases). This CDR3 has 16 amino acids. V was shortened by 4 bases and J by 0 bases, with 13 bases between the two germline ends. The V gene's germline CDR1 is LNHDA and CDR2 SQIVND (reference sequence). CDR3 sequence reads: CASSSGQLLAKNIQYF. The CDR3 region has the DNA TGTGCCAGTAGTAGCGGACAGCTTCTAGCCAAAAACATTCAGTACTTC.

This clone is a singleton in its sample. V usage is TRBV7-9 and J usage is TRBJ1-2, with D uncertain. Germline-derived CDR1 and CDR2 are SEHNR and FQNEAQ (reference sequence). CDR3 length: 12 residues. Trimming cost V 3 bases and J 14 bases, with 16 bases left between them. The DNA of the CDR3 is TGTGCCAGCAGCTTGAGCGAGATGAAAAGGACCTTC. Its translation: CASSLSEMKRTF.

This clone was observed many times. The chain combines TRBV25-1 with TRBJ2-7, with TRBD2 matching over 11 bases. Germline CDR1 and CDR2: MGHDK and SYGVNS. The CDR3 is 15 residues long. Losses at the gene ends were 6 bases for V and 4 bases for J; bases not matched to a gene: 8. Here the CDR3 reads CASRTSGEGGYEQYF. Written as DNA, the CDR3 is TGTGCCAGCAGGACTAGCGGGGAAGGGGGGTACGAGCAGTACTTC.

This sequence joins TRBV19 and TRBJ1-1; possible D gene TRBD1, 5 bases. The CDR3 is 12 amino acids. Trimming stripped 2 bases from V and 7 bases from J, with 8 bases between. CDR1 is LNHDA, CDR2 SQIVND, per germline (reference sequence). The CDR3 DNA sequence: TGTGCCAGTAGTATAAGGGGCGGTGAAGCTTTCTTT. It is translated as CASSIRGGEAFF. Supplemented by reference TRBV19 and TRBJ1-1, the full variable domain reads DGGITQSPKYLFRKEGQNVTLSCEQNLNHDAMYWYRQDPGQGLRLIYYSQIVNDFQKGDIAEGYSVSREKKESFPLTVTSAQKNPTAFYLCASSIRGGEAFFGQGTRLTVV.

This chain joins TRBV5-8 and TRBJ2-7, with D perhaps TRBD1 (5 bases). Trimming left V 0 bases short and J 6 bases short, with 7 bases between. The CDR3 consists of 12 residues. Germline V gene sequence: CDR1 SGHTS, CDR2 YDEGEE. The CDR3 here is CASSLGTLEQYF. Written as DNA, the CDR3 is TGTGCCAGCAGCTTGGGGACACTCGAGCAGTACTTC.

The CDR3 sequence is CASSRALINYNEQFF. The CDR3 region has the DNA TGTGCCAGTAGCCGAGCTCTTATAAACTACAATGAGCAGTTCTTC. The chain combines TRBV19 with TRBJ2-1; D remains ambiguous. From germline, CDR1 is LNHDA and CDR2 SQIVND (reference sequence). Deletions cut 6 bases from V and 3 bases from J, with 15 bases between. The length of the CDR3 is 15 residues.

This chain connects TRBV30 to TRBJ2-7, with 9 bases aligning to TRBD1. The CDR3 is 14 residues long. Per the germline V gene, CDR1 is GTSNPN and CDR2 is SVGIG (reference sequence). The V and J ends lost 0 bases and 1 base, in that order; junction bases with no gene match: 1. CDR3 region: CAWSVGTGSYEQYF. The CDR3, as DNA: TGTGCCTGGAGTGTGGGGACAGGGTCCTACGAGCAGTACTTC.

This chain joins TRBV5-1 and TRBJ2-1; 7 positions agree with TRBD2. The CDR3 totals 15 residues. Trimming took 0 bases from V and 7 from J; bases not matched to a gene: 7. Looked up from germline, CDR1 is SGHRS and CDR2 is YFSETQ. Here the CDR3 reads CASSLAGGRGNEQFF. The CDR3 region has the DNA TGCGCCAGCAGCTTGGCCGGCGGGAGAGGGAATGAGCAGTTCTTC.

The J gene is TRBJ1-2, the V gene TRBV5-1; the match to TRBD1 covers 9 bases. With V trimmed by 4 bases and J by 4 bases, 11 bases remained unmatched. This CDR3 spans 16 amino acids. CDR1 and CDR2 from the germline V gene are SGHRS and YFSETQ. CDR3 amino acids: CASSPDAGTGTYGYTF. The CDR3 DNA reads TGCGCCAGCAGCCCAGACGCCGGGACAGGGACCTATGGCTACACCTTC.

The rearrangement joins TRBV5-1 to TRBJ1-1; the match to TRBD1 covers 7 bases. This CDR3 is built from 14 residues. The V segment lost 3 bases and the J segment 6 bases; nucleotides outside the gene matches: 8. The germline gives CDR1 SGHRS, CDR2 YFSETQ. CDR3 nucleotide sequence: TGCGCCAGCAGCTCCGTACCAGGACAGGCTGAAGCTTTCTTT. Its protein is CASSSVPGQAEAFF.

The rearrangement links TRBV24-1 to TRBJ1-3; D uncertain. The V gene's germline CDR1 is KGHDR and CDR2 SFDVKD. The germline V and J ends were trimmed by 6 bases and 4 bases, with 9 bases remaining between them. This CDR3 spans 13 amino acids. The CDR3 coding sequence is TGTGCCACCAGTAGCGGATCCGGAAACACCATATATTTT. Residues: CATSSGSGNTIYF.

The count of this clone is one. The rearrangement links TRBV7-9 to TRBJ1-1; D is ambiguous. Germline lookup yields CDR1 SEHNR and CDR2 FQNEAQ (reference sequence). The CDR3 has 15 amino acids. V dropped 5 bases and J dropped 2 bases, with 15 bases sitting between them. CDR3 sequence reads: CASSPRSSDNTEAFF. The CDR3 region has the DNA TGTGCCAGCAGCCCGCGGTCCTCAGACAACACTGAAGCTTTCTTT.

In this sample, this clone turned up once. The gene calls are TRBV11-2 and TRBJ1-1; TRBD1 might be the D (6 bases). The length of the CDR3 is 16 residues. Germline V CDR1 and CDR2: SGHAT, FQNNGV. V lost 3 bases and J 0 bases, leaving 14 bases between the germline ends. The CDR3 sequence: CASSFAGARVNTEAFF. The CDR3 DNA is TGTGCCAGCAGCTTTGCGGGGGCGCGGGTGAACACTGAAGCTTTCTTT.

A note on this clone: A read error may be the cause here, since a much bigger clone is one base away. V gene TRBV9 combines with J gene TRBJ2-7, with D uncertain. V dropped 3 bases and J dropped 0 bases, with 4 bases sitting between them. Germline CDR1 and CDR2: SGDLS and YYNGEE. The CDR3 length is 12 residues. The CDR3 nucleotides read TGTGCCAGCAGCGGGAGCTCCTACGAGCAGTACTTC. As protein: CASSGSSYEQYF.

The CDR3 region is CASSRAGRSSYEQYF. The CDR3 coding sequence is TGTGCCAGCAGCCGAGCGGGTAGGAGCTCCTACGAGCAGTACTTC. The chain joins TRBV5-8 to TRBJ2-7; a weak D match, TRBD2 (6 bases). Germline V lookup: CDR1 SGHTS, CDR2 YDEGEE. V was trimmed by 4 bases and J by 0 bases, leaving 14 bases between them. The CDR3 runs to 15 residues.

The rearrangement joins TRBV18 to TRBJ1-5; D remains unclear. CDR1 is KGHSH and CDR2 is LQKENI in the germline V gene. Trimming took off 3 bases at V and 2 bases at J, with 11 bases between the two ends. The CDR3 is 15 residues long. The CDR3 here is CASSPGREGNQPQHF. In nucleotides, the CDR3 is TGTGCCAGCTCACCGGGAAGGGAGGGCAATCAGCCCCAGCATTTT.

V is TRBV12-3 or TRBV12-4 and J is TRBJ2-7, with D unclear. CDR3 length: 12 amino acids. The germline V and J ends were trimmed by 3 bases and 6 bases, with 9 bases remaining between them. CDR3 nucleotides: TGTGCCAGCAGTTTGCGGCAACTCGAGCAGTACTTC. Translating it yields CASSLRQLEQYF.

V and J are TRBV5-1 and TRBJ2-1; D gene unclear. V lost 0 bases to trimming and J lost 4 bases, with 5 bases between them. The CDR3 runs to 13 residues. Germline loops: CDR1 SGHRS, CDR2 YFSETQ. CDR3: CASSLGSYNEQFF. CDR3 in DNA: TGCGCCAGCAGCTTGGGGAGTTACAATGAGCAGTTCTTC.

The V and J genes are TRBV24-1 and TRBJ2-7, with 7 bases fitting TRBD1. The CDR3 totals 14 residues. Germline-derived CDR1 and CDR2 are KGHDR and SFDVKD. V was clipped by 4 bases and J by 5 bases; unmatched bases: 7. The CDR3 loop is CATSDPKGANEQYF. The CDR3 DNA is TGTGCCACCAGTGACCCGAAGGGGGCTAACGAGCAGTACTTC.

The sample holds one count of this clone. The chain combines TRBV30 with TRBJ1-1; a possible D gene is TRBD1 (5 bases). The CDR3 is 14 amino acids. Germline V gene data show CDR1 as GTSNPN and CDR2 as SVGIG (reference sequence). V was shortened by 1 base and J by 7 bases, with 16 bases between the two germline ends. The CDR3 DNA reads TGTGCCTGGAGTGAGGTCGGGGGTCTTAGTGAAGCTTTCTTT. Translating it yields CAWSEVGGLSEAFF. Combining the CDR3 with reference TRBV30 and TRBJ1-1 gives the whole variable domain SQTIHQWPATLVQPVGSPLSLECTVEGTSNPNLYWYRQAAGRGLQLLFYSVGIGQISSEVPQNLSASRPQDRQFILSSKKLLLSDSGFYLCAWSEVGGLSEAFFGQGTRLTVV.

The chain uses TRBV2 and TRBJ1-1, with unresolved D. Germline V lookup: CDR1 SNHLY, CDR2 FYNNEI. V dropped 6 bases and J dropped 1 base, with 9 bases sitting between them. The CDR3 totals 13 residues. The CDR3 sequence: CASRYEGNTEAFF. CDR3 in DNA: TGTGCCAGCAGATATGAGGGGAACACTGAAGCTTTCTTT.

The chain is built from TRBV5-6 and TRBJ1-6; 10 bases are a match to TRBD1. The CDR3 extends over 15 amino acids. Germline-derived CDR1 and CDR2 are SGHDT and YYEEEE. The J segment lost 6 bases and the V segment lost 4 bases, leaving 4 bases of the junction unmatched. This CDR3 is CASSIWTGGNSPLHF. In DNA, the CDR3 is TGTGCCAGCAGCATTTGGACAGGGGGTAATTCACCCCTCCACTTT.

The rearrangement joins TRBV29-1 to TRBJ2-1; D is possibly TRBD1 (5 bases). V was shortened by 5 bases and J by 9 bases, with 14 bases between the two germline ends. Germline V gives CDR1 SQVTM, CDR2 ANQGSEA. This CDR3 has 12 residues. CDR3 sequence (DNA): TGCAGCGTTAATCAGGGTCCGAGTGAGCAGTTCTTC. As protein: CSVNQGPSEQFF.

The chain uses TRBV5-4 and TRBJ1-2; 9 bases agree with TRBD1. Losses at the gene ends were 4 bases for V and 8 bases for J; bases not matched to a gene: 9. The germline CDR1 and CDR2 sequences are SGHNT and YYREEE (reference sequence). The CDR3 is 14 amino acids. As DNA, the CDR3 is TGTGCCAGCAGCCTACCGGGACAGGGTCGAGGCTACACCTTC. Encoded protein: CASSLPGQGRGYTF.